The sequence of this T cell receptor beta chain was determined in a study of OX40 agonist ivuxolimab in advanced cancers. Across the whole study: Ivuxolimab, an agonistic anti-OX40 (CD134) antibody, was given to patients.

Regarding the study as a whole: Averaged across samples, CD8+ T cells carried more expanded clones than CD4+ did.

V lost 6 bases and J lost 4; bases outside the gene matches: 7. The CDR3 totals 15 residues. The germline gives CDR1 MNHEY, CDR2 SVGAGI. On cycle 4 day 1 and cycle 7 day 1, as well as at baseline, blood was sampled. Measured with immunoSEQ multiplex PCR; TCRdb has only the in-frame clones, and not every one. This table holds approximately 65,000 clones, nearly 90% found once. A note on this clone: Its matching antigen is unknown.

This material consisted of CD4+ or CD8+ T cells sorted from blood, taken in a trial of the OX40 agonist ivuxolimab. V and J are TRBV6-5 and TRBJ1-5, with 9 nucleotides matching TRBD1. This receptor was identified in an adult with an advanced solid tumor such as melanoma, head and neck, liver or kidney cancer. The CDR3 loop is CASSPWTGENQPQHF. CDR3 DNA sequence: TGTGCCAGCAGCCCTTGGACAGGGGAGAATCAGCCCCAGCATTTT.